This entry lists 18 T cell receptor beta chains sequenced from one sample in a study of OX40 agonist ivuxolimab in advanced cancers. Method: immunoSEQ multiplex PCR; TCRdb's copy keeps in-frame clones and lacks some. The sample lists approximately 70,000 clones; around nine tenths were seen once. The sequences come from CD4+ or CD8+ T cells sorted from blood, collected in a trial of the OX40 agonist ivuxolimab. These receptors originate from an adult with an advanced solid tumor such as melanoma, head and neck, liver or kidney cancer.

The rearrangement uses TRBV19 and TRBJ1-4, with D possibly matching TRBD1 (6 bases). Germline lookup yields CDR1 LNHDA and CDR2 SQIVND (reference sequence). The CDR3 consists of 15 residues. Trimming cost V 7 bases and J 8 bases, with 20 bases left between them. The CDR3 DNA follows: TGTGCCAGTACTCTGGGGGCATCCGAAGGGGAAAAACTGTTTTTT. It yields the protein CASTLGASEGEKLFF.

The CDR3 nucleotides are TGTGCCAGCTCACCCGGACAGGCCGTCATCGATGGCTACACCTTC. Protein product: CASSPGQAVIDGYTF. This chain connects TRBV18 to TRBJ1-2; 7 bases are a match to TRBD1. The CDR3 has 15 residues. CDR1 and CDR2 (germline): KGHSH, LQKENI. With V trimmed by 3 bases and J by 6 bases, 10 bases remained unmatched.

The chain carries TRBV28 and TRBJ2-7; TRBD1 aligns across 10 bases. The CDR3 runs to 15 residues. Germline V lookup: CDR1 MDHEN, CDR2 SYDVKM. V lost 4 bases and J lost 5; bases outside the gene matches: 8. The CDR3 nucleotides are TGTGCCAGCAGTTCGACAGGGGGCGCCGTGGACGAGCAGTACTTC. Protein: CASSSTGGAVDEQYF.

The CDR3 protein is CAISSRVSAEDTQYF. The CDR3 DNA reads as TGTGCCATCAGTAGTAGGGTCTCTGCAGAAGATACGCAGTATTTT. The rearrangement joins TRBV10-3 to TRBJ2-3; D is ambiguous. The germline V and J ends were trimmed by 5 bases and 5 bases, with 17 bases remaining between them. The CDR3 runs to 15 residues. Germline loops: CDR1 ENHRY, CDR2 SYGVKD.

This clone was counted a few times. The chain employs TRBV30 and TRBJ2-2; the D call may be TRBD1 or TRBD2 (5 bases each). Germline-derived CDR1 and CDR2 are GTSNPN and SVGIG (reference sequence). This CDR3 region has 13 residues. Between the trimmed V and J ends, which lost 0 bases and 5 bases, there was a span of 7 bases. CDR3 nucleotide sequence: TGTGCCTGGAGTGTATGGGGGACCGGGGAGCTGTTTTTT. It is translated as CAWSVWGTGELFF. Full variable domain (outside the CDR3, taken from reference TRBV30 and TRBJ2-2): SQTIHQWPATLVQPVGSPLSLECTVEGTSNPNLYWYRQAAGRGLQLLFYSVGIGQISSEVPQNLSASRPQDRQFILSSKKLLLSDSGFYLCAWSVWGTGELFFGEGSRLTVL.

The chain employs TRBV7-6 and TRBJ2-2; D gene uncertain. The CDR3 has 13 residues. Per the germline V gene, CDR1 is SGHVS and CDR2 is FNYEAQ. Trimming stripped 5 bases from V and 1 base from J, with 5 bases between. The CDR3: CASSPGNTGELFF. DNA for the CDR3: TGTGCCAGCAGCCCAGGGAACACCGGGGAGCTGTTTTTT.

The gene calls are TRBV15 and TRBJ2-3; D is undetermined. CDR3 length: 13 residues. Trimming took 1 base from V and 2 from J, leaving 4 bases between them. Per germline, CDR1 LNHNV and CDR2 YYDKDF (reference sequence). CDR3 nucleotide sequence: TGTGCCACCAGCAGAGTATCCACAGATACGCAGTATTTT. Translating gives CATSRVSTDTQYF.

This clone has more than one count but fewer than ten. The V call is TRBV27, the J call TRBJ1-1; D gene unclear. Germline CDR1 is MNHEY and CDR2 is SMNVEV (reference sequence). The CDR3 has 14 amino acids. V was pared by 5 bases and J by 3 bases, with 13 bases between. The CDR3 loop reads CASSRVNTDTEAFF. Here the CDR3 DNA reads TGTGCCAGCAGTCGGGTCAACACGGACACTGAAGCTTTCTTT.

The V call is TRBV19, the J call TRBJ1-5, with D tentatively TRBD1 (5 bases). The CDR3 is 15 residues long. The germline V and J ends were trimmed by 8 bases and 2 bases, with 16 bases remaining between them. CDR1 LNHDA and CDR2 SQIVND come from the germline V gene (reference sequence). CDR3 residues: CASVNGGEGNQPQHF. The CDR3, as DNA: TGTGCCAGTGTCAATGGAGGGGAGGGCAATCAGCCCCAGCATTTT.

This chain connects TRBV7-8 to TRBJ2-5; the D is unclear. V dropped 5 bases and J dropped 1 base, with 11 bases sitting between them. This CDR3 has 14 amino acids. The V gene's germline CDR1 is SGHVS and CDR2 FQNEAQ. The CDR3 DNA reads TGTGCCAGCAGCCCCCGACGGAGCCAAGAGACCCAGTACTTC. Its translation: CASSPRRSQETQYF. The full variable domain, in which reference TRBV7-8 and TRBJ2-5 provide the parts outside the CDR3, is GAGVSQSPRYKVAKRGQDVALRCDPISGHVSLFWYQQALGQGPEFLTYFQNEAQLDKSGLPSDRFFAERPEGSVSTLKIQRTQQEDSAVYLCASSPRRSQETQYFGPGTRLLVL.

This chain uses TRBV19 with TRBJ1-2, with D uncertain. The CDR3 has 15 amino acids. Per the germline V gene, CDR1 is LNHDA and CDR2 is SQIVND (reference sequence). Trimming cost V 6 bases and J 7 bases, with 21 bases left between them. CDR3 bases: TGTGCCAGTAGCCCCCCGCTGGATCTCCTGCGTGGCTACACCTTC. Its translation is CASSPPLDLLRGYTF. The entire variable domain, with the rest obtained from reference TRBV19 and TRBJ1-2, is as follows: DGGITQSPKYLFRKEGQNVTLSCEQNLNHDAMYWYRQDPGQGLRLIYYSQIVNDFQKGDIAEGYSVSREKKESFPLTVTSAQKNPTAFYLCASSPPLDLLRGYTFGSGTRLTVV.

The CDR3 DNA reads as TGTGCCAGCAGTTCCCTAGCGGGAAGCTCCTACGAGCAGTACTTC. This translates into CASSSLAGSSYEQYF. V gene TRBV6-5 combines with J gene TRBJ2-7; 9 bases map to TRBD2. CDR3 length equals 15 residues. CDR1 is MNHEY, CDR2 SVGAGI, per germline. J lost 0 bases, V lost 4 bases, and 4 bases had no gene match.

The J gene is TRBJ2-7, the V gene TRBV7-2; D might be TRBD2 (7 bases). CDR1 SGHTA and CDR2 FQGNSA come from the germline V gene. The ends were cut back, 5 bases at V and 2 bases at J, with 22 bases in the middle. The CDR3 has 17 amino acids. CDR3 loop: CASSPPRGAESTYEQYF. Here the CDR3 DNA reads TGTGCCAGCAGCCCTCCACGGGGGGCAGAATCCACCTACGAGCAGTACTTC. The full variable domain, with the rest looked up from reference TRBV7-2 and TRBJ2-7, is GAGVSQSPSNKVTEKGKDVELRCDPISGHTALYWYRQSLGQGLEFLIYFQGNSAPDKSGLPSDRFSAERTGGSVSTLTIQRTQQEDSAVYLCASSPPRGAESTYEQYFGPGTRLTVT.

Comments on this clone: At one end, the junction sequence differs from germline, possibly due to a read error. V usage is TRBV5-4 and J usage is TRBJ1-1; 10 bases map to TRBD1. From germline, CDR1 is SGHNT and CDR2 YYREEE (reference sequence). The CDR3 is 15 amino acids. The CDR3 is CASRAPGQGNAEAFF. In DNA form, the CDR3 reads TGTGCCAGCAGGGCTCCGGGACAGGGGAACGCTGAAGCTTTCTTT.

V is TRBV28 and J is TRBJ2-7; weak D call: TRBD1 (6 bases). Trimming shortened V by 4 bases and J by 5 bases, and 18 bases separated the two germline ends. The germline CDR1 and CDR2 sequences are MDHEN and SYDVKM. The CDR3 has 15 residues. CDR3 region: CASSSPEQGVHEQYF. The CDR3 DNA is TGTGCCAGCAGTTCCCCCGAACAGGGTGTCCACGAGCAGTACTTC.

This clone appeared once. V and J are TRBV19 and TRBJ2-5, with D hard to call. The CDR3 loop spans 12 amino acids. The V and J ends lost 3 bases and 2 bases respectively, with 4 bases between them. Germline lookup yields CDR1 LNHDA and CDR2 SQIVND (reference sequence). The CDR3 sequence: CASSMGQETQYF. CDR3 in DNA: TGTGCCAGTAGTATGGGGCAAGAGACCCAGTACTTC.

This clone appeared a single time. CDR3 sequence reads: CASSFLGGTEAFF. CDR3 coding DNA: TGCGCCAGCAGCTTTTTAGGGGGTACTGAAGCTTTCTTT. The J gene is TRBJ1-1, the V gene TRBV5-1; D perhaps matches TRBD1 (6 bases). The germline gives CDR1 SGHRS, CDR2 YFSETQ. The CDR3 runs to 13 residues. The V end was cut by 2 bases, the J end by 5 bases, with 10 bases between.

The chain uses TRBV11-2 and TRBJ2-5; TRBD1 is a possible D gene (6 bases). CDR1 SGHAT and CDR2 FQNNGV come from the germline V gene. V dropped 1 base and J dropped 4 bases, with 10 bases sitting between them. The CDR3 runs 14 residues. The CDR3 loop reads CASSLVVGGETQYF. Written as DNA, the CDR3 is TGTGCCAGCAGCTTAGTTGTAGGGGGAGAGACCCAGTACTTC. Looking up the rest from reference TRBV11-2 and TRBJ2-5 gives the full variable domain: EAGVAQSPRYKIIEKRQSVAFWCNPISGHATLYWYQQILGQGPKLLIQFQNNGVVDDSQLPKDRFSAERLKGVDSTLKIQPAKLEDSAVYLCASSLVVGGETQYFGPGTRLLVL.